This T cell receptor (beta chain) was observed in a study of early T cells in non-severe SARS-CoV-2 infection. Study overall: Whole-blood bulk RNA, unsorted, was sequenced, and chains were unpaired.

TCRdb re-called the 5' RACE reads with MiXCR, one entry per CDR3 protein. The table includes about 40,000 distinct CDR3 sequences, about 8% detected once. Study conclusions and caveats: Private and CD4 specificities were missed by VDJdb matching, which favored anti-spike CD8 responses.

As concerns this clonotype: No antigen is known for it.

Germline values: CDR1 LNHDA, CDR2 SQIVND (reference sequence). The V and J ends lost 6 bases and 1 base, in that order; junction bases with no gene match: 11. This CDR3 has 16 amino acids. The V call is TRBV19, the J call TRBJ2-7; 8 bases fit TRBD1. The sequencing used whole blood, collected at baseline. This receptor was identified in an adult who was a healthcare worker with PCR-confirmed SARS-CoV-2 infection or an uninfected control (not recorded which). For the CDR3, the DNA is TGTGCCAGTAGCCACTCCGGGACAGGTAATTCCTACGAGCAGTACTTC. It translates to CASSHSGTGNSYEQYF.